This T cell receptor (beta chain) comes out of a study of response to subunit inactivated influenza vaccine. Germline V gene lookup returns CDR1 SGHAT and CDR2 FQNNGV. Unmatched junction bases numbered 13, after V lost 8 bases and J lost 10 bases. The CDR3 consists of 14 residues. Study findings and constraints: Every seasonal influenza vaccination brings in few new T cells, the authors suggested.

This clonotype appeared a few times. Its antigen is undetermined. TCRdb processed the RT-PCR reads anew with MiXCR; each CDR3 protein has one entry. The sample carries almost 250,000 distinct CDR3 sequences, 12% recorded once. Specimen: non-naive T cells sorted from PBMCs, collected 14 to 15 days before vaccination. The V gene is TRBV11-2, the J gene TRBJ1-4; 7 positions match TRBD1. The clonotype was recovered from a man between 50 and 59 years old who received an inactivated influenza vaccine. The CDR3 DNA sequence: TGTGCCAGCGGACTGACAGGGAGTTCTCGAAAACTGTTTTTT. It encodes CASGLTGSSRKLFF.